Described below is a single T cell receptor beta chain sequence and its context. From germline, CDR1 is MDHEN and CDR2 SYDVKM. The V gene lost 6 bases and the J gene lost 7 bases, with 15 bases spanning the gap. The CDR3 covers 14 residues. Everyone who gave samples was a healthy Caucasian. This sample stems from a study of identical twins. TCRdb reanalysed the 5' RACE reads using MiXCR and keeps one entry per CDR3 protein. The table lists more than 350,000 distinct CDR3 sequences, about 10% of them singletons. The sample comprised naive T cells sorted from blood. This TCR came from a woman aged 45-60 years in good health. The chain is built from TRBV28 and TRBJ1-4; possibly TRBD1 for D (5 bases). This chain's CDR3 is CASSPGAVGEKLFF. The CDR3 nucleotides read TGTGCCAGCAGCCCTGGGGCGGTTGGTGAAAAACTGTTTTTT. Complete variable domain (other parts from reference TRBV28 and TRBJ1-4): DVKVTQSSRYLVKRTGEKVFLECVQDMDHENMFWYRQDPGLGLRLIYFSYDVKMKEKGDIPEGYSVSREKKERFSLILESASTNQTSMYLCASSPGAVGEKLFFGSGTQLSVL.